Each of the 16 T cell receptor beta chains below was sequenced from the same sample in a study of cytomegalovirus exposure and HLA in healthy donors. Assay used: immunoSEQ multiplex PCR; TCRdb lists only in-frame clones, some missing. The data contain over 85,000 clones, 88% of them singletons. Sequenced sample: PBMCs. Source of these receptors: a woman aged 25 to 45 in good health and CMV-seropositive.

This sequence joins TRBV9 and TRBJ1-6; no reliable D call. There are 15 residues in the CDR3. Trimming stripped 0 bases from V and 0 bases from J, with 4 bases between. Germline lookup yields CDR1 SGDLS and CDR2 YYNGEE. CDR3 in DNA: TGTGCCAGCAGCGTAGCGAGCTCCTATAATTCACCCCTCCACTTT. It is translated as CASSVASSYNSPLHF.

This clone showed up many times. The chain recombines TRBV20-1 with TRBJ1-1, with D perhaps matching TRBD1 (5 bases). The CDR3 totals 11 residues. Trimming removed 6 bases from V and 1 base from J, with 6 bases in between. Germline assignment: CDR1 DFQATT and CDR2 SNEGSKA (reference sequence). CDR3 nucleotides: TGCAGTGCAAGGGGGAACACTGAAGCTTTCTTT. It codes for CSARGNTEAFF.

V is TRBV5-4 and J is TRBJ2-1; 10 bases align to TRBD2. Trimming took 0 bases from V and 8 from J; bases not matched to a gene: 8. This CDR3 spans 16 amino acids. Germline V gene sequence: CDR1 SGHNT, CDR2 YYREEE (reference sequence). For the CDR3, the DNA is TGTGCCAGCAGCTTGGGACAGCGGGGGGGCCGGGATGAGCAGTTCTTC. Protein: CASSLGQRGGRDEQFF.

V is TRBV5-6 and J is TRBJ1-5; 7 bases agree with TRBD1. CDR1 and CDR2 (germline): SGHDT, YYEEEE. The CDR3 contains 17 residues. J lost 6 bases, V lost 2 bases, and 14 bases had no gene match. Written as DNA, the CDR3 is TGTGCCAGCAGCTTTATGAAGGGGGCGAGGTCGGGTCAGCCCCAGCATTTT. Amino acid sequence: CASSFMKGARSGQPQHF.

The V and J genes are TRBV18 and TRBJ2-5, with TRBD2 identical over 10 bases. J lost 3 bases, V lost 2 bases, and 6 bases had no gene match. Germline-derived CDR1 and CDR2 are KGHSH and LQKENI. The CDR3 is 16 residues long. CDR3 sequence (DNA): TGTGCCAGCTCACCATTGCCGGGACTAGCGAAAGAGACCCAGTACTTC. Translation gives CASSPLPGLAKETQYF.

This clone appeared a few times. The V and J genes are TRBV7-2 and TRBJ2-7; 8 nucleotides align to TRBD1. CDR1 and CDR2 (germline): SGHTA, FQGNSA. V lost 2 bases to trimming and J lost 7 bases; unmatched junction nucleotides: 10. The CDR3 is made up of 15 amino acids. This CDR3 is CASSLHGQGLGEQYF. CDR3 DNA: TGTGCCAGCAGCTTACATGGACAGGGACTTGGTGAGCAGTACTTC.

This clone was recorded a few times. The chain has TRBV6-5 and TRBJ2-3, with D maybe TRBD2 (5 bases). V was shortened by 2 bases and J by 7 bases, with 10 bases between the two germline ends. Germline V lookup: CDR1 MNHEY, CDR2 SVGAGI. The CDR3 has 13 amino acids. The CDR3 DNA sequence: TGTGCCAGCAGTTACGGACTCGGGAATACGCAGTATTTT. Residues: CASSYGLGNTQYF.

The genes are TRBV15 and TRBJ2-5; 7 nucleotides line up with TRBD1. CDR3 size: 17 residues. Unmatched junction bases numbered 13, after V lost 5 bases and J lost 1 base. Germline V gene lookup returns CDR1 LNHNV and CDR2 YYDKDF (reference sequence). This chain's CDR3 is CATSGNGVTGSQETQYF. The CDR3 coding sequence is TGTGCCACCAGCGGGAATGGGGTGACAGGGAGCCAAGAGACCCAGTACTTC.

The J gene is TRBJ2-3, the V gene TRBV18; 9 nucleotides align to TRBD2. The CDR3 has 15 amino acids. Trimming cost V 3 bases and J 5 bases; bases outside gene matches: 6. The germline gives CDR1 KGHSH, CDR2 LQKENI. The CDR3 here is CASSPRAGGLDTQYF. The CDR3, as DNA: TGTGCCAGCTCACCCCGGGCGGGGGGGCTAGATACGCAGTATTTT.

V gene TRBV11-2 combines with J gene TRBJ2-1; 8 bases align to TRBD2. Per germline, CDR1 SGHAT and CDR2 FQNNGV. The CDR3 extends over 16 amino acids. Losses at the gene ends were 6 bases for V and 8 bases for J; bases not matched to a gene: 15. CDR3 amino acids: CASSPLKRERRYEQFF. CDR3 sequence (DNA): TGTGCCAGCAGTCCGCTGAAGCGGGAGAGGAGGTATGAGCAGTTCTTC.

The rearrangement joins TRBV7-9 to TRBJ1-1; D is possibly TRBD1 (6 bases). Germline loops: CDR1 SEHNR, CDR2 FQNEAQ (reference sequence). V lost 4 bases and J 1 base, leaving 16 bases between the germline ends. The CDR3 runs 16 residues. In DNA form, the CDR3 reads TGTGCCAGCAGCTCCATCCGGGGGGCGGAGAACACTGAAGCTTTCTTT. Its translation is CASSSIRGAENTEAFF.

The chain has TRBV15 and TRBJ1-1, with D unresolved. CDR1 is LNHNV and CDR2 is YYDKDF in the germline V gene (reference sequence). V was pared by 3 bases and J by 1 base, with 9 bases between. The CDR3 runs to 14 residues. Here the CDR3 DNA reads TGTGCCACCAGCAGGCCTGGAGGGAACACTGAAGCTTTCTTT. Protein: CATSRPGGNTEAFF.

This clone was counted only a few times. V usage is TRBV7-2 and J usage is TRBJ2-7; 7 bases are a match to TRBD1. The CDR3 covers 13 residues. Trimming at V came to 5 bases and at J to 0 bases, leaving 1 base not matched to a gene. The germline gives CDR1 SGHTA, CDR2 FQGNSA. The chain's CDR3 is CASSRDSSYEQYF. In DNA, the CDR3 is TGTGCCAGCAGCCGGGACAGCTCCTACGAGCAGTACTTC.

This chain connects TRBV5-1 to TRBJ1-1; no definite D call. Germline CDR1 is SGHRS and CDR2 is YFSETQ. The CDR3 totals 13 residues. The V end lost 3 bases, the J end lost 1 base, and 7 bases lay between the germline ends. The CDR3 nucleotides are TGCGCCAGCAGCTGGGCAGCGAACACTGAAGCTTTCTTT. Its protein product is CASSWAANTEAFF.

This sequence joins TRBV5-1 and TRBJ2-3; D is possibly TRBD1 (5 bases). The V end lost 4 bases, the J end lost 6 bases, and 15 bases lay between the germline ends. This CDR3 is built from 14 residues. CDR1 SGHRS and CDR2 YFSETQ come from the germline V gene. The CDR3 here is CASSLAQGADTQYF. The DNA for the CDR3 is TGCGCCAGCAGCCTCGCCCAAGGGGCGGATACGCAGTATTTT. The variable domain in full, completed from reference TRBV5-1 and TRBJ2-3, reads KAGVTQTPRYLIKTRGQQVTLSCSPISGHRSVSWYQQTPGQGLQFLFEYFSETQRNKGNFPGRFSGRQFSNSRSEMNVSTLELGDSALYLCASSLAQGADTQYFGPGTRLTVL.

This clone was seen only a few times. The rearrangement uses TRBV6-4 and TRBJ2-1; 7 nucleotides align to TRBD2. With 3 bases clipped from V and 7 bases from J, the junction kept 3 bases outside the gene matches. The CDR3 extends over 13 amino acids. CDR1 and CDR2 (germline): MRHNA, SNTAGT. The CDR3 DNA follows: TGTGCCAGCAGTGAAACTAGCGAAAATGAGCAGTTCTTC. The encoded protein is CASSETSENEQFF.